A selection of T cell receptor beta chains follows, all from one sample in a study of cytomegalovirus exposure and HLA in healthy donors. Assay: immunoSEQ multiplex PCR; the TCRdb copy retains only in-frame clones and omits some. The sample carries around 180,000 clones, about 81% recorded once. What was sequenced was PBMCs. Source of these receptors: a woman aged 18-29 years in good health and CMV-seropositive. Each CDR3 is given with its conserved first and last residue. Fields, in order: clone size, J gene, V gene, D gene, CDR3 DNA, CDR3 protein. A D gene is named only where the DNA matches it firmly. Size values are once, few and many counts, or a class for expanded clones, and some rows have none.

clone size: NA
J gene: TRBJ2-1
V gene: TRBV7-2
D gene: TRBD2
CDR3 DNA: TGTGCCAGCAGCTTGGTGGCTAGCGGGATCGATGAGCAGTTCTTC
CDR3 protein: CASSLVASGIDEQFF

clone size: NA
J gene: TRBJ2-2
V gene: TRBV19
D gene: NA
CDR3 DNA: TGTGCCAGTAACGCAGGGGCGGGTCTGACCGGGGAGCTGTTTTTT
CDR3 protein: CASNAGAGLTGELFF

clone size: NA
J gene: TRBJ2-3
V gene: TRBV7-2
D gene: NA
CDR3 DNA: TGTGCCAGCAGCTCGCGGACTACATACACAGATACGCAGTATTTT
CDR3 protein: CASSSRTTYTDTQYF

clone size: NA
J gene: TRBJ2-2
V gene: TRBV28
D gene: NA
CDR3 DNA: TGTGCCAGCGGGGGACAATACACCGGGGAGCTGTTTTTT
CDR3 protein: CASGGQYTGELFF

clone size: NA
J gene: TRBJ1-5
V gene: TRBV2
D gene: NA
CDR3 DNA: TGTGCCAGCAGTGATGGACAGAGCAATCAGCCCCAGCATTTT
CDR3 protein: CASSDGQSNQPQHF

clone size: NA
J gene: TRBJ2-3
V gene: TRBV4-1
D gene: TRBD2
CDR3 DNA: TGCGCCAGCAGCCTTTCTCCGGGGGGGGCAGATACGCAGTATTTT
CDR3 protein: CASSLSPGGADTQYF

clone size: NA
J gene: TRBJ1-2
V gene: TRBV2
D gene: TRBD1
CDR3 DNA: TGTGCCAGCAGCACGGGACAGGGGGCGCGGAGCTATGGCTACACCTTC
CDR3 protein: CASSTGQGARSYGYTF

clone size: NA
J gene: TRBJ1-6
V gene: TRBV15
D gene: TRBD1
CDR3 DNA: TGCGCCACCAGCAGGGACAGGAGCAATTCACCCCTCCACTTT
CDR3 protein: CATSRDRSNSPLHF

clone size: NA
J gene: TRBJ2-7
V gene: TRBV2
D gene: TRBD1
CDR3 DNA: TGTGCCAGCAGATTCACAGGGGCCTACGAGCAGTACTTC
CDR3 protein: CASRFTGAYEQYF

clone size: NA
J gene: TRBJ2-3
V gene: TRBV19
D gene: NA
CDR3 DNA: TGTGCCAGTACCCTTCGTGGGGGGACAGATACGCAGTATTTT
CDR3 protein: CASTLRGGTDTQYF

clone size: NA
J gene: TRBJ2-1
V gene: TRBV30
D gene: TRBD2
CDR3 DNA: TGTGCCTGGAGTACACTAGCGGGGGCGGACAATGAGCAGTTCTTC
CDR3 protein: CAWSTLAGADNEQFF

clone size: NA
J gene: TRBJ1-2
V gene: TRBV20-1
D gene: NA
CDR3 DNA: TGCAGTGCTAGCCAGAACTATGGCTACACCTTC
CDR3 protein: CSASQNYGYTF

clone size: NA
J gene: TRBJ1-6
V gene: TRBV5-1
D gene: NA
CDR3 DNA: TGCGCCAGCAGCTCAGACGGGTCCACATCTTCACCCCTCCACTTT
CDR3 protein: CASSSDGSTSSPLHF

clone size: NA
J gene: TRBJ1-3
V gene: TRBV7-2
D gene: TRBD1
CDR3 DNA: TGTGCCAGCAGCCCACAGGGGGGTGGGGGAAACACCATATATTTT
CDR3 protein: CASSPQGGGGNTIYF

clone size: NA
J gene: TRBJ1-5
V gene: TRBV6-1
D gene: NA
CDR3 DNA: TGTGCCAGCAGTGAAAGGAGTAGCAATCAGCCCCAGCATTTT
CDR3 protein: CASSERSSNQPQHF

clone size: few
J gene: TRBJ1-1
V gene: TRBV6-5
D gene: TRBD1
CDR3 DNA: TGTGCCAGCACCGAGGGCGGGAGGGGGCCCACTGAAGCTTTCTTT
CDR3 protein: CASTEGGRGPTEAFF

clone size: NA
J gene: TRBJ2-3
V gene: TRBV2
D gene: NA
CDR3 DNA: TGTGCCATCCGACAGAGCACAGATACGCAGTATTTT
CDR3 protein: CAIRQSTDTQYF

clone size: once
J gene: TRBJ2-1
V gene: TRBV20-1
D gene: NA
CDR3 DNA: TGCAGTGCTCGGCAGGGCGAAAGGTTCTTC
CDR3 protein: CSARQGERFF

clone size: NA
J gene: TRBJ2-5
V gene: TRBV11-3
D gene: NA
CDR3 DNA: TGTGCCAGCAGCTTAGACGGGCAAGAGACCCAGTACTTC
CDR3 protein: CASSLDGQETQYF

clone size: once
J gene: TRBJ1-1
V gene: TRBV5-6
D gene: NA
CDR3 DNA: TGTGCCAGCAGCTTGGTGAATTCGGGGGGGAGTGGCACTGAAGCTTTCTTT
CDR3 protein: CASSLVNSGGSGTEAFF

clone size: NA
J gene: TRBJ2-3
V gene: TRBV11-2
D gene: NA
CDR3 DNA: TGTGCCAGCAGCTTAAAGGGGTTGGCCACAGATACGCAGTATTTT
CDR3 protein: CASSLKGLATDTQYF

clone size: once
J gene: TRBJ1-6
V gene: TRBV4-1
D gene: TRBD1
CDR3 DNA: TGCGCCAGCAGCCATGTCTCCCTTTCAGGGGGCGATTCACCCCTCCACTTT
CDR3 protein: CASSHVSLSGGDSPLHF

clone size: NA
J gene: TRBJ2-7
V gene: TRBV11-2
D gene: NA
CDR3 DNA: TGTGCCAGCAGCTTTAGGGGGGGGGATCTACGAGGGCAGTACTTC
CDR3 protein: CASSFRGGDLRGQYF

clone size: NA
J gene: TRBJ1-2
V gene: TRBV20-1
D gene: NA
CDR3 DNA: TGCAGTGCCTTTTATAACTATGGCTACACCTTC
CDR3 protein: CSAFYNYGYTF

clone size: NA
J gene: TRBJ2-2
V gene: TRBV6-1
D gene: NA
CDR3 DNA: TGTGCCAGCAGAACCGGGACTTCGAACACCGGGGAGCTGTTTTTT
CDR3 protein: CASRTGTSNTGELFF

clone size: NA
J gene: TRBJ1-4
V gene: TRBV27
D gene: TRBD1
CDR3 DNA: TGTGCCAGCAGCCGGACAGGAGGTAATGAAAAACTGTTTTTT
CDR3 protein: CASSRTGGNEKLFF

clone size: NA
J gene: TRBJ2-5
V gene: TRBV4-2
D gene: NA
CDR3 DNA: TGTGCCAGCAGCCGGGTATTGGGCGTGGGCCAAGAGACCCAGTACTTC
CDR3 protein: CASSRVLGVGQETQYF

clone size: NA
J gene: TRBJ1-5
V gene: TRBV4-1
D gene: NA
CDR3 DNA: TGCGCCAGCAGCCCGGGTCGAGTTGGGGAGGATGATCAGCCCCAGCATTTT
CDR3 protein: CASSPGRVGEDDQPQHF